The source of this T cell receptor (beta chain) is a study of control samples from healthy donors and cancer patients. The CDR3 is 12 residues long. Germline CDR1 reads GTSNPN; CDR2 reads SVGIG (reference sequence). The germline V and J ends were trimmed by 5 bases and 5 bases, with 12 bases remaining between them. Clones were read by immunoSEQ multiplex PCR, and TCRdb kept only the in-frame ones, dropping some. The sample lists about 120,000 clones; about nine tenths were seen once. The V gene is TRBV30, the J gene TRBJ1-2, with a tentative D call TRBD1 (6 bases). This clonotype originated in a man in his forties in good health. Sequencing was performed on blood. The CDR3 bases are TGTGCCTGGGGGGGGGCAAGGTATGGCTACACCTTC. This translates into CAWGGARYGYTF.